The present TCR beta chain was sequenced within a study of T cell responses to AZD1222 COVID-19 vaccine. V gave up 2 bases and J gave up 7 bases, with 16 bases separating them. Germline V gene sequence: CDR1 SGDLS, CDR2 YYNGEE. This CDR3 is built from 14 residues. Findings and limits, study-wide: Only a handful of people who got AZD1222 tested seropositive at baseline. CD4 TCRs associated with vaccination spanned spike, dominating at 160-218 and 743-854. Clonal diversity was possibly underestimated; the donors were predominantly white British and more often female.

Assay: immunoSEQ multiplex PCR; the TCRdb copy retains only in-frame clones and omits some. The table includes around 110,000 clones, 87% detected once. For this clone: The antigen remains unidentified.

This clonotype originated in an adult in good health. The material was peripheral blood, obtained on day 0 of AZD1222 vaccination. The chain joins TRBV9 to TRBJ2-7; D may be TRBD2 (6 bases). The CDR3 DNA follows: TGTGCCAGCAGCGTCCGGGACTGGACTCATGAGCAGTACTTC. Amino acids: CASSVRDWTHEQYF.